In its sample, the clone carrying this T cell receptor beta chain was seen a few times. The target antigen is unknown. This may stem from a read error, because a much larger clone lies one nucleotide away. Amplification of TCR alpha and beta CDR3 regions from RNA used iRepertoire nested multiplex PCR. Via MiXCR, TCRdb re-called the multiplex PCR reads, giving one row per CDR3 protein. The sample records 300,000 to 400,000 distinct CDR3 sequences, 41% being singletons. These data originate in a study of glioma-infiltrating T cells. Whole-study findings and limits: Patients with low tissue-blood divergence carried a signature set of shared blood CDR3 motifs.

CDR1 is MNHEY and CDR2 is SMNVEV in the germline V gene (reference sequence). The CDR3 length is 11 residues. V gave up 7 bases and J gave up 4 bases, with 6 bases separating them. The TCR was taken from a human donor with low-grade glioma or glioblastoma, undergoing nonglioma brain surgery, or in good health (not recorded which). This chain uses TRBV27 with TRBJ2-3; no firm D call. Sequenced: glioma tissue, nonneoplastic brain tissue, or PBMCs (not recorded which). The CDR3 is CASTGADTQYF. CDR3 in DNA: TGTGCCAGCACCGGCGCAGATACGCAGTATTTT.